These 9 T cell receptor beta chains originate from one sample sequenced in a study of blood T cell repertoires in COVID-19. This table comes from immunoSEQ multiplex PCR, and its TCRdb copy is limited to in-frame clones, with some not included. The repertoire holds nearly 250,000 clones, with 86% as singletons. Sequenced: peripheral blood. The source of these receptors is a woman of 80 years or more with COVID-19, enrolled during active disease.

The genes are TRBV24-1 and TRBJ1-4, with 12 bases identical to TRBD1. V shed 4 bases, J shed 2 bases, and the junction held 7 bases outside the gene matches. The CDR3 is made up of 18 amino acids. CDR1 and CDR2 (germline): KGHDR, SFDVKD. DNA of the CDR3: TGTGCCACCAGTGAGAATCCGGGACAGGGGGCGACTAATGAAAAACTGTTTTTT. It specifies CATSENPGQGATNEKLFF.

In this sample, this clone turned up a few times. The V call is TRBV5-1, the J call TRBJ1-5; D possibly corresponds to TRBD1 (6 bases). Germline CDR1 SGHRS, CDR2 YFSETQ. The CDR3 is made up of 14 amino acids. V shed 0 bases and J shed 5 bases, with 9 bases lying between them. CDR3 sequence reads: CASSLDAGDQPQHF. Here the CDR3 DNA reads TGCGCCAGCAGCTTGGATGCAGGGGATCAGCCCCAGCATTTT.

The CDR3 loop is CAISDRQGAHNYGYTF. The CDR3 DNA reads TGTGCCATCAGTGACAGACAGGGGGCGCATAACTATGGCTACACCTTC. The chain employs TRBV10-3 and TRBJ1-2; 10 bases are shared with TRBD1. Germline CDR1 and CDR2: ENHRY and SYGVKD. The CDR3 has 16 amino acids. The junction had 5 bases not matched to a gene; V was cut back by 3 bases and J by 1 base.

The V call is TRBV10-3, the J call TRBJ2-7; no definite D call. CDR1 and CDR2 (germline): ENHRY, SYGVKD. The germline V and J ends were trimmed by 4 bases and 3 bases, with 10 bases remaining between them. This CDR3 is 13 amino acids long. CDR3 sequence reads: CAISGSPNYEQYV. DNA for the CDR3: TGTGCCATCAGTGGTAGTCCGAACTACGAGCAGTACGTC.

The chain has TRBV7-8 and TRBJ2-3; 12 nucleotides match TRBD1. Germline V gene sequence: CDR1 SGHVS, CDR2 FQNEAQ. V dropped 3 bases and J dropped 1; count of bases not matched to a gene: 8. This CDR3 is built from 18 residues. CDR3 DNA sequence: TGTGCCAGCAGCTTGGGACAGGGGGCGCGAGGGGGCACAGATACGCAGTATTTT. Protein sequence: CASSLGQGARGGTDTQYF.

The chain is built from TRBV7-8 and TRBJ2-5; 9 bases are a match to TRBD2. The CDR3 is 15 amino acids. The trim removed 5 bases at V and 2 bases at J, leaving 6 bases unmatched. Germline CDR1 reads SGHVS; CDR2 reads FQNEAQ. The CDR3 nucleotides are TGTGCCAGCAGCCGAGCGGGACTAGCTCAAGAGACCCAGTACTTC. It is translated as CASSRAGLAQETQYF.

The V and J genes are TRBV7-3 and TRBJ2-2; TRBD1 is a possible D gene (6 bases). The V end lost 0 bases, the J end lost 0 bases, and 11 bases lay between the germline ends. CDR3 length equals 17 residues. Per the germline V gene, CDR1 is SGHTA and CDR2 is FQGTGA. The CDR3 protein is CASSLTARGPNTGELFF. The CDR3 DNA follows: TGTGCCAGCAGCTTAACAGCCAGGGGCCCGAACACCGGGGAGCTGTTTTTT.

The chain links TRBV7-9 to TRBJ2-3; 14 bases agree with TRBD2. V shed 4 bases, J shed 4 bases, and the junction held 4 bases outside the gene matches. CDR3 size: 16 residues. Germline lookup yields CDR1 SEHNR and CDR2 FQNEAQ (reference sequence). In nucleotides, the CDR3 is TGTGCCAGCAGCTACCCGACTAGCGGGGGGGCAGATACGCAGTATTTT. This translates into CASSYPTSGGADTQYF.

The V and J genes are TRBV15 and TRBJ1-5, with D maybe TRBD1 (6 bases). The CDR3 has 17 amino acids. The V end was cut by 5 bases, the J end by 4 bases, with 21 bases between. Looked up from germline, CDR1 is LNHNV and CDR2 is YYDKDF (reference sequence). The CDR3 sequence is CATSRISGGRMNQPQHF. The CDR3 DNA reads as TGTGCCACCAGCCGAATTTCCGGGGGGCGCATGAATCAGCCCCAGCATTTT.